Sequencing of this TCR beta chain was carried out in a study of T cell responses to AZD1222 COVID-19 vaccine. Background on the study: Pooled in the analysis were second doses at about 4 or about 12 weeks.

Findings of the study overall: Clonal diversity was possibly underestimated, and the donors were mostly white British, with more females.

Notes on this clone: Its antigen is as yet unknown.

The CDR3 length is 19 residues. With 3 bases removed from V and 1 base from J, the gap between germline ends came to 24 bases. The data were produced by immunoSEQ multiplex PCR, yet TCRdb's version contains in-frame clones alone and is incomplete. The sample has some 130,000 clones; over 90% are singletons. The sample here was peripheral blood, taken on day 0 of AZD1222 vaccination. This clonotype originated in an adult in good health. The genes are TRBV23-1 and TRBJ2-5; D uncertain. TRBV23-1 is reported as an ORF; its role is uncertain. The CDR3 reads CASSHSNIALVGLQETQYF. Written as DNA, the CDR3 is TGCGCCAGCAGTCATTCTAACATAGCCCTGGTAGGTCTCCAAGAGACCCAGTACTTC.